The TCR beta chain under discussion was sequenced for a study of a mutant IDH1 vaccine in newly diagnosed glioma. Across the whole study: Vaccination started 4-6 weeks after radiotherapy alone, or with temozolomide cycles.

Remarks on this clone: What it recognizes is unknown.

Using immunoSEQ multiplex PCR, the repertoire was profiled, and TCRdb retains in-frame clones only, with some absent. The repertoire consists of tens of thousands of clones, with 75% to 85% occurring once and the leading ten covering approximately 5.5%. The germline V and J ends were trimmed by 7 bases and 4 bases, with 19 bases remaining between them. CDR1 is MDHEN, CDR2 SYDVKM, per germline. This CDR3 comprises 15 residues. Time point meaning: week 35, safety follow-up. Each dose of the vaccine consisted of 300 ug of mutant IDH1 20-mer peptide, with topical imiquimod. The astrocytomas were IDH1-mutant, ATRX-negative, and WHO grade 3 or 4.

This specimen was PBMCs, taken from a glioma patient whose treatment included an IDH1 peptide vaccine. This sequence originates from a woman aged 50 to 65 with glioma. This chain uses TRBV28 with TRBJ1-2; D is uncertain. For the CDR3, the DNA is TGTGCCAGCACCCAAACCCGGACCCCTACCTATGGCTACACCTTC. Translating it yields CASTQTRTPTYGYTF.